A selection of T cell receptor beta chains follows, all from one sample in a study of blood T cells in healthy people across ages. Each CDR3 protein is one row after TCRdb ran MiXCR on the 5' RACE reads. The sample holds 700,000 or so distinct CDR3 sequences, around a fifth seen once. Sequencing was carried out using blood. These TCRs come from an older man in good health. Both conserved end residues are part of each CDR3. The D gene is left open where the match is weak. Rows may omit the clone size; those that give it use once, few, many or a size class.

>few|-|TRBJ2-2|TRBV20-1
TGCAGTGCTAGAGATGTACAGGCGTGGGGAACCGGGGAGCTGTTTTTT
CSARDVQAWGTGELFF
>many|-|TRBJ2-1|TRBV18
TGTGCCAGCTCACCCCCGGGATACAATGAGCAGTTCTTC
CASSPPGYNEQFF
>many|-|TRBJ2-3|TRBV20-1
TGCAGTGCTAGAGAAAGGCAGTTCGGAGATACGCAGTATTTT
CSARERQFGDTQYF
>few|TRBD2|TRBJ2-2|TRBV5-1
TGCGCCAGCAGCCGTGGACTAGCGGGAGCTGACACCGGGGAGCTGTTTTTT
CASSRGLAGADTGELFF
>few|-|TRBJ1-4|TRBV12-3/TRBV12-4
TGTGCCAGCAGTTTGTTAGGAGTTAATGAAAAACTGTTTTTT
CASSLLGVNEKLFF
>-|-|TRBJ2-1|TRBV25-1
TGTGCCAGCAGGGACAGATATGGTGAGCAGTTCTTC
CASRDRYGEQFF
>-|-|TRBJ2-5|TRBV29-1
TGCAGCGATAATGGGTCCCAAGAGACCCAGTACTTC
CSDNGSQETQYF
>-|-|TRBJ2-3|TRBV28
TGTGCCAGCAGCGGTCGGAGGGGGACTAGCACAGATACGCAGTATTTT
CASSGRRGTSTDTQYF
>few|TRBD1|TRBJ1-2|TRBV20-1
TGCAGTGCTAGAGATCGGACAGGGGAGAACTATGGCTACACCTTC
CSARDRTGENYGYTF
>few|TRBD2|TRBJ2-3|TRBV5-1
TGCGCCAGCAGCGGTTTTGCGGGGGGATACACAGATACGCAGTATTTT
CASSGFAGGYTDTQYF
>few|-|TRBJ2-1|TRBV7-3
TGTGCCAGCAGCTTAATGGCGTCCTACAATGAGCAGTTCTTC
CASSLMASYNEQFF
>-|-|TRBJ2-3|TRBV11-2
TGTGCCAGCAGCTTAGTCTTGGGGATGCCAGATACGCAGTATTTT
CASSLVLGMPDTQYF
>-|-|TRBJ2-7|TRBV5-1
TGCGCCAGCAGCCCAAACTCGGGACCCTTCTACGAGCAGTACTTC
CASSPNSGPFYEQYF
>few|TRBD2|TRBJ2-1|TRBV20-1
TGCAGTGCCACTACTAGCGGGAGGGTGGGTGAGCAGTTCTTC
CSATTSGRVGEQFF
>-|-|TRBJ2-3|TRBV6-5
TGTGCCAGCAGTCAAGACTCAGATACGCAGTATTTT
CASSQDSDTQYF
>once|-|TRBJ2-5|TRBV5-1
TGCGCCAGCAGCTCGCTTTCGCCGTTCCAAGAGACCCAGTACTTC
CASSSLSPFQETQYF
>few|TRBD2|TRBJ2-7|TRBV14
TGTGCCAGCAGTACCCTAGCGGGGGGACAAATTTACGAGCAGTACTTC
CASSTLAGGQIYEQYF
>few|-|TRBJ2-5|TRBV10-3
TGTGCCATCAGTGAGGGCGGACAGAGAATATCCAGAATATGGCAAGAGACCCAGTACTTC
CAISEGGQRISRIWQETQYF
>-|TRBD2|TRBJ2-2|TRBV7-6
TGTGCCAGCAGCTTACGGACTAGCGGTCTCACCGGGGAGCTGTTTTTT
CASSLRTSGLTGELFF
>many|-|TRBJ2-7|TRBV7-6
TGTGCCAGCAGCTTAGCTGGGTACTCCTACGAGCAGTACTTC
CASSLAGYSYEQYF
>-|TRBD2|TRBJ2-2|TRBV2
TGTGCCAGCAGGGGGGGGACTAGCGCTAACACCGGGGAGCTGTTTTTT
CASRGGTSANTGELFF
>-|-|TRBJ1-4|TRBV7-9
TGTGCCAGCAGCCCGGGGGGGCTTTCTGCGGCTAATGAAAAACTGTTTTTT
CASSPGGLSAANEKLFF
>many|-|TRBJ2-5|TRBV7-9
TGTGCCAGCAGCCCGGGACGGGAAGAAGAGACCCAGTACTTC
CASSPGREEETQYF
>few|-|TRBJ2-1|TRBV11-2
TGTGCCAGCAGCTTAGTCCCCCGGGGCCCCCCGGGAGATGAGCAGTTCTTC
CASSLVPRGPPGDEQFF
>many|TRBD1|TRBJ1-5|TRBV18
TGTGCCAGCTCACCGGGACAGGGCGATCAGCCCCAGCATTTT
CASSPGQGDQPQHF
>-|-|TRBJ2-1|TRBV2
TGTGCCAGCAGTGAAAACACCCAGGGTGGGGAGCAGTTCTTC
CASSENTQGGEQFF
>few|-|TRBJ2-7|TRBV3-1
TGTGCCAGCAAAAAAACTTCCTCGAGCTACGAGCAGTACTTC
CASKKTSSSYEQYF
>-|TRBD2|TRBJ2-1|TRBV6-1
TGTGCCAGCAGTGAAGTAGGACTAGCGGGAGGGGGTGAGCAGTTCTTC
CASSEVGLAGGGEQFF
>few|-|TRBJ2-6|TRBV9
TGTGCCAGCAGCTCCCGCTTGACAACTAGCTCTGGGGCCAACGTCCTGACTTTC
CASSSRLTTSSGANVLTF
>few|TRBD2|TRBJ2-1|TRBV11-2
TGTGCCAGCAGCCTTCTAGCGGGAGGCCGCTCCTACAATGAGCAGTTCTTC
CASSLLAGGRSYNEQFF
>-|TRBD1|TRBJ2-4|TRBV5-1
TGCGCCAGCAGCACGGGACAGGGGACCCAAATCAAAAACATTCAGTACTTC
CASSTGQGTQIKNIQYF
>-|-|TRBJ2-7|TRBV6-5
TGTGCCAGCAGTCTCGCAGAGGGGCGCATCTACGAGCAGTACTTC
CASSLAEGRIYEQYF
>-|-|TRBJ2-4|TRBV9
TGTGCCAGCAGCGCCCGGGCAGGGACCAAAAACATTCAGTACTTC
CASSARAGTKNIQYF
>-|TRBD1|TRBJ1-5|TRBV12-3/TRBV12-4
TGTGCCGGCAGAGCGACGGGACAGGGATCCCAGCCCCAGCATTTT
CAGRATGQGSQPQHF
>-|-|TRBJ1-1|TRBV7-9
TGTGCCAGCAGCTTCGGGCCGACAGTTAGTATCCCCACTGAAGCTTTCTTT
CASSFGPTVSIPTEAFF
>-|TRBD1|TRBJ1-1|TRBV7-6
TGTGCCAGCAGCTTAGCGTGGACAGGTGATAGCACTGAAGCTTTCTTT
CASSLAWTGDSTEAFF
>many|TRBD1|TRBJ2-2|TRBV27
TGTGCCAGCAGTTCCCCGGCGACAGGGGTGGCCGGGGAGCTGTTTTTT
CASSSPATGVAGELFF
>-|-|TRBJ1-4|TRBV6-1
TGTGCCAGCAGGACGGACGGGGGAGGCTCAACTAATGAAAAACTGTTTTTT
CASRTDGGGSTNEKLFF
>many|TRBD2|TRBJ2-5|TRBV7-6
TGTGCCAGCAGCTTAGCTAGCGGGGGGGCCTCAGAGACCCAGTACTTC
CASSLASGGASETQYF
>-|TRBD1|TRBJ1-4|TRBV5-1
TGCGCCGGGAGTAAAACGGCTACAGGGGACCGAAATGAAAAACTGTTTTTT
CAGSKTATGDRNEKLFF